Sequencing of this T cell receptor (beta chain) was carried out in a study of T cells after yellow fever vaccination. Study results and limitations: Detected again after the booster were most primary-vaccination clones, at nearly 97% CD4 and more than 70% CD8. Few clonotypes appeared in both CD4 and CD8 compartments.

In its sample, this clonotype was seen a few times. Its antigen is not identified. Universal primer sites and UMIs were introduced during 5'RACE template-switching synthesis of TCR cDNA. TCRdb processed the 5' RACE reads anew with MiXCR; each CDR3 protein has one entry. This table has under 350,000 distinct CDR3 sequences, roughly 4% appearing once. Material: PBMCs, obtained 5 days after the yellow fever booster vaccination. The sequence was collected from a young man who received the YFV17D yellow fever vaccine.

The CDR3 DNA sequence: TGTGCCAGCACCCCTGGGACAGGGTTCGAAAACACCATATATTTT. Protein product: CASTPGTGFENTIYF. This chain uses TRBV12-3 or TRBV12-4 with TRBJ1-3; TRBD1 agrees at 9 bases. Trimming took 7 bases from V and 6 from J; bases not matched to a gene: 10. There are 15 residues in the CDR3.